Below, 18 T cell receptor beta chains from the same sample are listed, as sequenced in a study of T cell changes during pregnancy in multiple sclerosis. Clones were read by immunoSEQ multiplex PCR, and TCRdb kept only the in-frame ones, dropping some. This table has 85,000 to 100,000 clones, less than 95% appearing once. The sample in question was peripheral blood, obtained before pregnancy. The receptors originated from a female donor with multiple sclerosis, enrolled in a pregnancy study.

The CDR3 reads CASGFLQGGNTEAFF. CDR3 bases: TGTGCTAGTGGCTTTTTACAGGGGGGGAACACTGAAGCTTTCTTT. This chain uses TRBV12-5 with TRBJ1-1; 8 nucleotides agree with TRBD1. Trimming at V came to 6 bases and at J to 1 base, leaving 7 bases not matched to a gene. Germline V gene sequence: CDR1 LGHNT, CDR2 FRNRAP. This CDR3 is built from 15 residues.

The chain joins TRBV7-9 to TRBJ1-5; 9 bases fit TRBD1. Trimming at V came to 5 bases and at J to 2 bases, leaving 7 bases not matched to a gene. Germline V lookup: CDR1 SEHNR, CDR2 FQNEAQ (reference sequence). CDR3 length: 16 amino acids. The CDR3 DNA reads TGTGCCAGCAGCGCACAGGGGGCATTCGGCAATCAGCCCCAGCATTTT. Residues: CASSAQGAFGNQPQHF. Filled out from reference TRBV7-9 and TRBJ1-5, the complete variable domain reads DTGVSQNPRHKITKRGQNVTFRCDPISEHNRLYWYRQTLGQGPEFLTYFQNEAQLEKSRLLSDRFSAERPKGSFSTLEIQRTEQGDSAMYLCASSAQGAFGNQPQHFGDGTRLSIL.

The chain uses TRBV25-1 and TRBJ2-7; tentative D call: TRBD1 (6 bases). CDR3 length equals 13 residues. The V end was cut by 1 base, the J end by 4 bases, with 8 bases between. Germline V gene lookup returns CDR1 MGHDK and CDR2 SYGVNS. CDR3 DNA sequence: TGTGCCAGCAGTGAATTCGGACAGTACGAGCAGTACTTC. Residues: CASSEFGQYEQYF.

The chain uses TRBV11-2 and TRBJ2-5, with 11 bases lining up with TRBD2. There are 18 residues in the CDR3. With V trimmed by 5 bases and J by 4 bases, 15 bases remained unmatched. CDR1 is SGHAT, CDR2 FQNNGV, per germline. The CDR3 bases are TGTGCCAGCAGCAAGAGGCTCACTAGCGGGAGTTTCCGAGAGACCCAGTACTTC. Encoded protein: CASSKRLTSGSFRETQYF.

This CDR3 reads CASRVEDLDLPDTQYF. The CDR3 DNA reads TGTGCCAGCAGAGTCGAGGACTTGGACCTCCCAGATACGCAGTATTTT. The chain combines TRBV2 with TRBJ2-3, with a possible D match to TRBD2 (5 bases). The V end was cut by 6 bases, the J end by 4 bases, with 20 bases between. CDR1 and CDR2 from the germline V gene are SNHLY and FYNNEI. The CDR3 has 16 residues.

The chain is built from TRBV6-6 and TRBJ2-1; the match to TRBD1 covers 7 bases. V was pared by 5 bases and J by 0 bases, with 4 bases of the junction left unmatched. Germline V gene lookup returns CDR1 MNHNY and CDR2 SVGAGI (reference sequence). This CDR3 contains 15 residues. This CDR3 reads CASSPTGSSYNEQFF. The CDR3 DNA sequence: TGTGCCAGCAGTCCGACAGGGAGCTCCTACAATGAGCAGTTCTTC.

V usage is TRBV6-5 and J usage is TRBJ1-4; D gene unclear. Germline V gives CDR1 MNHEY, CDR2 SVGAGI. V was shortened by 0 bases and J by 7 bases, with 9 bases between the two germline ends. This CDR3 is built from 14 residues. Written as DNA, the CDR3 is TGTGCCAGCAGTTACTCTTGGACTGGTGAAAAACTGTTTTTT. Translated, it gives CASSYSWTGEKLFF.

The V and J genes are TRBV28 and TRBJ2-7; D may be TRBD2 (5 bases). Germline V gene data show CDR1 as MDHEN and CDR2 as SYDVKM. CDR3 length: 14 residues. The ends were cut back, 6 bases at V and 5 bases at J, with 17 bases in the middle. The CDR3 spells CASRPGPGSHEQYF. The CDR3 DNA sequence: TGTGCCAGCAGACCGGGTCCTGGGAGCCACGAGCAGTACTTC.

The chain uses TRBV5-5 and TRBJ2-5; 10 bases fit TRBD2. Germline CDR1 and CDR2: SGHKS and YYEKEE (reference sequence). Losses at the gene ends were 0 bases for V and 2 bases for J; bases not matched to a gene: 4. The CDR3 loop spans 16 amino acids. In DNA, the CDR3 is TGTGCCAGCAGCTTGGAAGCGGGAGGGCATCAAGAGACCCAGTACTTC. Protein: CASSLEAGGHQETQYF.

The chain recombines TRBV7-8 with TRBJ1-2; 7 nucleotides line up with TRBD1. J gave up 8 bases and V 5 bases, and 17 bases lay outside the gene matches. CDR3 length equals 16 residues. Germline V gives CDR1 SGHVS, CDR2 FQNEAQ. The CDR3 DNA reads TGTGCCAGCAGCCCCGGGTTGCGGACAGGAAATTGGGGCTACACCTTC. Translating it yields CASSPGLRTGNWGYTF.

V and J are TRBV7-6 and TRBJ2-3; 12 bases fit TRBD2. Losses at the gene ends were 3 bases for V and 2 bases for J; bases not matched to a gene: 3. Germline assignment: CDR1 SGHVS and CDR2 FNYEAQ. The CDR3 length is 16 residues. The CDR3 protein is CASSFGLAGSTDTQYF. In DNA form, the CDR3 reads TGTGCCAGCAGCTTCGGACTAGCGGGATCCACAGATACGCAGTATTTT.

The chain links TRBV13 to TRBJ2-1; 11 nucleotides agree with TRBD2. The CDR3 contains 15 residues. Losses at the gene ends were 5 bases for V and 4 bases for J; bases not matched to a gene: 4. Per the germline V gene, CDR1 is PRHDT and CDR2 is FYEKMQ (reference sequence). The CDR3: CASSKGLAEYNEQFF. CDR3 nucleotide sequence: TGTGCCAGCAGCAAGGGACTAGCGGAGTACAATGAGCAGTTCTTC.

The chain employs TRBV9 and TRBJ2-1; 16 bases align to TRBD2. V lost 0 bases, J lost 4 bases, and 7 bases stayed unmatched. The germline gives CDR1 SGDLS, CDR2 YYNGEE. This CDR3 region has 19 residues. The CDR3 region is CASSVDGTSGRAFYNEQFF. In DNA form, the CDR3 reads TGTGCCAGCAGCGTAGACGGGACTAGCGGGAGGGCCTTTTACAATGAGCAGTTCTTC. The complete variable domain, with remaining parts taken from reference TRBV9 and TRBJ2-1, reads DSGVTQTPKHLITATGQRVTLRCSPRSGDLSVYWYQQSLDQGLQFLIQYYNGEERAKGNILERFSAQQFPDLHSELNLSSLELGDSALYFCASSVDGTSGRAFYNEQFFGPGTRLTVL.

V gene TRBV11-2 combines with J gene TRBJ2-1, with a tentative D call TRBD1 (6 bases). V lost 6 bases to trimming and J lost 3 bases, with 12 bases between them. Germline CDR1 and CDR2: SGHAT and FQNNGV. The CDR3 runs to 14 residues. DNA for the CDR3: TGTGCCAGCAGAAACCAGGGGTTCTACAATGAGCAGTTCTTC. It codes for CASRNQGFYNEQFF.

The chain links TRBV7-2 to TRBJ1-1; D is uncertain. There are 14 residues in the CDR3. The V end lost 0 bases, the J end lost 8 bases, and 13 bases lay between the germline ends. Germline CDR1 SGHTA, CDR2 FQGNSA. This CDR3 reads CASSLASAGREAFF. In DNA form, the CDR3 reads TGTGCCAGCAGCTTAGCTTCGGCAGGCCGGGAAGCTTTCTTT. The whole variable domain, remainder taken from reference TRBV7-2 and TRBJ1-1, is GAGVSQSPSNKVTEKGKDVELRCDPISGHTALYWYRQSLGQGLEFLIYFQGNSAPDKSGLPSDRFSAERTGGSVSTLTIQRTQQEDSAVYLCASSLASAGREAFFGQGTRLTVV.

The chain uses TRBV19 and TRBJ2-3; D perhaps matches TRBD2 (6 bases). Germline lookup yields CDR1 LNHDA and CDR2 SQIVND (reference sequence). The length of the CDR3 is 12 residues. Trimming left V 9 bases short and J 2 bases short, with 9 bases between. This CDR3 is CASSGVTDTQYF. Written as DNA, the CDR3 is TGTGCCAGCTCGGGGGTCACAGATACGCAGTATTTT. Filled out from reference TRBV19 and TRBJ2-3, the complete variable domain reads DGGITQSPKYLFRKEGQNVTLSCEQNLNHDAMYWYRQDPGQGLRLIYYSQIVNDFQKGDIAEGYSVSREKKESFPLTVTSAQKNPTAFYLCASSGVTDTQYFGPGTRLTVL.

This clone is a singleton in its sample. The chain joins TRBV27 to TRBJ2-1; 10 nucleotides line up with TRBD2. This CDR3 has 19 residues. V shed 4 bases, J shed 3 bases, and the junction held 15 bases outside the gene matches. CDR1 is MNHEY and CDR2 is SMNVEV in the germline V gene (reference sequence). CDR3 protein: CASSSHGLAARFIYNEQFF. CDR3 nucleotides: TGTGCCAGCAGTTCCCACGGACTAGCGGCCCGTTTTATCTACAATGAGCAGTTCTTC.

The chain employs TRBV2 and TRBJ2-2; D is possibly TRBD1 (5 bases). V lost 1 base to trimming and J lost 6 bases, with 9 bases between them. The CDR3 is 14 residues long. CDR1 is SNHLY and CDR2 is FYNNEI in the germline V gene. CDR3 loop: CASSEVGRAGELFF. The CDR3 coding sequence is TGTGCCAGCAGTGAAGTGGGCAGGGCCGGGGAGCTGTTTTTT.